This is a list of T cell receptor beta chains from one sample in a study of blood T cell repertoires in COVID-19. Data came from immunoSEQ multiplex PCR; TCRdb stores just in-frame clones and leaves some out. The sample has fewer than 300,000 clones; 75% to 95% are singletons. The specimen was peripheral blood. Source of these receptors: a person under 35 with COVID-19, enrolled during active disease. The CDR3 runs from the conserved cysteine through the conserved F or W. The order of the fields is clone size, V gene, J gene, D gene, CDR3 DNA, CDR3 protein. D genes are given only for firm matches. Clone sizes are given selectively: once, few, many, or a class where the clone is expanded.

-	TRBV5-4	TRBJ1-2	-	TGTGCCAGCAACATACAGGGAATGAGGGACTATGGCTACACCTTC	CASNIQGMRDYGYTF
-	TRBV19	TRBJ2-3	-	TGTGCCAGTAGTATTGGCACGGAGGCAAACACAGATACGCAGTATTTT	CASSIGTEANTDTQYF
-	TRBV21-1	TRBJ1-2	-	TGTGCCAGCAGCAAAGCTCCAGGCCACAGAGTAGCTAACTATGGCTACACCTTC	CASSKAPGHRVANYGYTF
once	TRBV25-1	TRBJ2-3	TRBD2	TGTGCCAGCAGTGAACCGCTAGCGGGTGGGGGCACAGATACGCAGTATTTT	CASSEPLAGGGTDTQYF
-	TRBV6-4	TRBJ2-3	-	TGTGCCAGCAGTGACTCGCAGGGAGGAGGCACAGATACGCAGTATTTT	CASSDSQGGGTDTQYF
-	TRBV4-3	TRBJ2-6	-	TGCGCCAGCAGCCAAGAGTGGCGCGGCTGGGCCAACGTCCTGACTTTC	CASSQEWRGWANVLTF
-	TRBV6-5	TRBJ1-2	-	TGTGCCAGCAGTTACGTGGACAGCCTGTATGGCTACACCTTC	CASSYVDSLYGYTF
-	TRBV5-6	TRBJ2-7	TRBD2	TGTGCCAGCAGCTTAGCGGGAGGGAGGTACGAGCAGTACTTC	CASSLAGGRYEQYF
-	TRBV25-1	TRBJ1-6	TRBD1	TGTGCCAGCCGTCGGACAGGGTCTCATTCACCCCTCCACTTT	CASRRTGSHSPLHF
-	TRBV4-3	TRBJ2-7	-	TGCGCCAGCAGCCAAGATCTTCGTAGTAAGGGGGACGAGCAGTACTTC	CASSQDLRSKGDEQYF
-	TRBV20-1	TRBJ1-2	-	TGCAGTGCTAGAGCAAATGGCTACACCTTC	CSARANGYTF
-	TRBV5-4	TRBJ2-1	TRBD2	TGTGCCAGCAGCTTGACTAGCGGGGCCTCCTACAATGAGCAGTTCTTC	CASSLTSGASYNEQFF
-	TRBV29-1	TRBJ2-2	TRBD2	TGCAGCGTTCTTGCGGGAGCGGCGGAGCTGTTTTTT	CSVLAGAAELFF
-	TRBV6-6	TRBJ2-7	-	TGTGCCAGCTCGGGGGTAACACTCAGCCAGGGAGAGCAGTACTTC	CASSGVTLSQGEQYF
-	TRBV10-3	TRBJ2-7	TRBD2	TGTGCCATCAGGAGCGGGGGCACGTCCTACGAGCAGTACTTC	CAIRSGGTSYEQYF
-	TRBV5-1	TRBJ1-3	-	TGCGCCAGCAGCTTGGACAGCTTAGACTCTGGAAACACCATATATTTT	CASSLDSLDSGNTIYF
-	TRBV5-1	TRBJ1-1	TRBD1	TGCGCCAGCAGCTCCAGGGGGCGGACTGAAGCTTTCTTT	CASSSRGRTEAFF
-	TRBV19	TRBJ1-2	-	TGTGCCAGTAGTTACGGACAGACTAACTATGGCTACACCTTC	CASSYGQTNYGYTF
-	TRBV5-6	TRBJ2-1	TRBD2	TGTGCCAGCAGCCCGAATAGACTAGCGGGGGATAACAATGAGCAGTTCTTC	CASSPNRLAGDNNEQFF
-	TRBV19	TRBJ2-2	TRBD2	TGTGCCAGTAGTCCCGGACTAGCGGGAGGGCCGGTGGCCGGGGAGCTGTTTTTT	CASSPGLAGGPVAGELFF
-	TRBV5-1	TRBJ2-1	TRBD2	TGCGCCAGCAGCTCACCGACTAGCGGAGTTGCTGGTTCCTACAATGAGCAGTTCTTC	CASSSPTSGVAGSYNEQFF
-	TRBV5-6	TRBJ1-1	-	TGTGCCAGCAGCTTGGTCCCGTCGAACACTGAAGCTTTCTTT	CASSLVPSNTEAFF
-	TRBV7-7	TRBJ2-3	TRBD2	TGTGCCAGCAGCCCGGGACTAGCGGGTGGCGGGGTCACAGATACGCAGTATTTT	CASSPGLAGGGVTDTQYF
-	TRBV27	TRBJ1-2	-	TGTGCCAGCAGTCCTCGGGGTTACGGGAACTATGGCTACACCTTC	CASSPRGYGNYGYTF
-	TRBV5-6	TRBJ2-5	-	TGTGCCAGCAGCTACCCAACAAACCAAGAGACCCAGTACTTC	CASSYPTNQETQYF
-	TRBV7-9	TRBJ1-3	-	TGTGCCAGCAGCAAGAGACAGGCCTACTCTGGAAACACCATATATTTT	CASSKRQAYSGNTIYF
-	TRBV19	TRBJ1-5	-	TGTGCCAGTACAACAGGGTATCAGCCCCAGCATTTT	CASTTGYQPQHF
-	TRBV27	TRBJ2-1	-	TGTGCCAGCAGTTTCGACAGCAACAATGAGCAGTTCTTC	CASSFDSNNEQFF
-	TRBV2	TRBJ1-1	TRBD1	TGTGCCAGCAGTGGGACAGGGTACACTGAAGCTTTCTTT	CASSGTGYTEAFF
-	TRBV10-3	TRBJ2-1	TRBD2	TGTGCCATCAGTGAGGCAGCGGGGCTCGTTGGCAATGAGCAGTTCTTC	CAISEAAGLVGNEQFF
-	TRBV10-3	TRBJ1-6	-	TGTGCCATCAGTGAGGACAGCAATAATTCACCCCTCCACTTT	CAISEDSNNSPLHF
-	TRBV28	TRBJ2-2	-	TGTGCCAGCACGCCCTCTAGCTCCCGGGAGCTCGGGGAGCTGTTTTTT	CASTPSSSRELGELFF
once	TRBV6-6	TRBJ2-1	-	TGTGCCAGCAGCAAACCCTTGGGCGAGCAGTTCTTC	CASSKPLGEQFF
-	TRBV5-6	TRBJ2-1	TRBD2	TGTGCCAGCAGCCTGGGACTAGTTGAGATCTTC	CASSLGLVEIF
-	TRBV19	TRBJ2-5	TRBD2	TGTGCCAGTAGTTGGGCTAGCGGGGGACAAGAGACCCAGTACTTC	CASSWASGGQETQYF
-	TRBV24-1	TRBJ1-2	-	TGTGCCACCAGTGAGACGGGAAGTTTGTATGGCTACACCTTC	CATSETGSLYGYTF
-	TRBV14	TRBJ1-2	-	TGTGCCAGCAGCCAAGATGGGGGGTATGGCTACACCTTC	CASSQDGGYGYTF
-	TRBV28	TRBJ1-5	-	TGTGCCAGCAGTGGGCCGTTAATTTCCCAGCCCCAGCATTTT	CASSGPLISQPQHF